This TCR beta chain emerged from a study of T cell repertoires in cytomegalovirus infection. Overall study context: Indications of both CMV infection and matching HLA type were provided by public TCR beta signatures.

Whole-study results and caveats: Cumulative frequency of public TCR beta families picked out carriers of CMV plus the relevant HLA.

On this clonotype: What it binds is unknown.

TCRdb reanalysed the reads using MiXCR and keeps one entry per CDR3 protein. The data hold 70,000 to 85,000 distinct CDR3 sequences, with roughly 37% observed a single time. CDR3 length equals 15 residues. Per germline, CDR1 SGDLS and CDR2 YYNGEE. Trimming stripped 4 bases from V and 5 bases from J, with 16 bases between. This receptor was identified in a human donor in good health (CMV status not recorded). Some clones in this sample may be carry-over from other donors' samples. This chain uses TRBV9 with TRBJ1-5, with D uncertain. This specimen was CD8+ T cells from cultured PBMCs, taken from culture after CMV antigen stimulation. In nucleotides, the CDR3 is TGTGCCAGCAGCCAGGCGGGCGGCCAAGATCAGCCCCAGCATTTT. Protein sequence: CASSQAGGQDQPQHF.